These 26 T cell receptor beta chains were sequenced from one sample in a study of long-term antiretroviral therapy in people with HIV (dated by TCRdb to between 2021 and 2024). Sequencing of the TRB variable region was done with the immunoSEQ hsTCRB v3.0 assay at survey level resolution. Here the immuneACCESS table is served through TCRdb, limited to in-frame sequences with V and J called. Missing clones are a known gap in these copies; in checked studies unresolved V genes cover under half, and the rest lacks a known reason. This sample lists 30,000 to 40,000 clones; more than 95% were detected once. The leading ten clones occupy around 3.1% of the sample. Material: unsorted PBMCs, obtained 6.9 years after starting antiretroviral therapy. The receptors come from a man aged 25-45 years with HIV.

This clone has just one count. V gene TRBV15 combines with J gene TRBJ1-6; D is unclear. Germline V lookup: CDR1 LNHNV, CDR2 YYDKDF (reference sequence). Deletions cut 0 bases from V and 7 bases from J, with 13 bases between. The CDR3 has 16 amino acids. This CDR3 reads CATSRETPKLNSPLHF. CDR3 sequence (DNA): TGTGCCACCAGCAGAGAAACACCGAAGCTGAATTCACCCCTCCACTTT. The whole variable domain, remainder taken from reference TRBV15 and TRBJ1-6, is DAMVIQNPRYQVTQFGKPVTLSCSQTLNHNVMYWYQQKSSQAPKLLFHYYDKDFNNEADTPDNFQSRRPNTSFCFLDIRSPGLGDTAMYLCATSRETPKLNSPLHFGNGTRLTVT.

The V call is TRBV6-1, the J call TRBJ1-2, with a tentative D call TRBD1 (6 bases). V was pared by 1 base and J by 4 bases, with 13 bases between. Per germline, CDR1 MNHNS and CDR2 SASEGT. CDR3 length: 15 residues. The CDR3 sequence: CASSEGQAKVYGYTF. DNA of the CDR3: TGTGCCAGCAGTGAAGGACAGGCGAAGGTCTATGGCTACACCTTC.

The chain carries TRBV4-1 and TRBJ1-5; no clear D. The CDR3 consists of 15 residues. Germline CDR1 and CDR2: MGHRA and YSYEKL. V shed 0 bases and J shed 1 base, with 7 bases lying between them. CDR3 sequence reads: CASSQDPWSNQPQHF. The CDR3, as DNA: TGCGCCAGCAGCCAAGATCCGTGGAGCAATCAGCCCCAGCATTTT.

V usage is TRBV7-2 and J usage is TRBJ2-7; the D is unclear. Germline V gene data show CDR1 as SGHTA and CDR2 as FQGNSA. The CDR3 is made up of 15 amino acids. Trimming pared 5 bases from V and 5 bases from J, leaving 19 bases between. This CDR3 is CASSPGRWKGDEQYF. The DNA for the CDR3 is TGTGCCAGCAGCCCAGGCCGGTGGAAAGGCGACGAGCAGTACTTC.

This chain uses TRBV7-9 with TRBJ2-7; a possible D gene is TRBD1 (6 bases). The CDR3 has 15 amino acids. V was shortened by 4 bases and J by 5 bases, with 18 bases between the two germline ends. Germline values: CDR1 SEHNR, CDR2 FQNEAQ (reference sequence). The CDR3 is CASSSDGQLNDEQYF. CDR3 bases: TGTGCCAGCAGCTCGGACGGACAGCTCAATGACGAGCAGTACTTC.

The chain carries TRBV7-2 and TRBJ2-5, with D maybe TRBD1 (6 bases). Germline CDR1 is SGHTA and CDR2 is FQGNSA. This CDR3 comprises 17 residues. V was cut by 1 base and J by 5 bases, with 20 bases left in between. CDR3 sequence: CASSLVLARRGHETQYF. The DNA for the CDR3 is TGTGCCAGCAGCTTAGTCTTGGCTAGAAGGGGACACGAGACCCAGTACTTC.

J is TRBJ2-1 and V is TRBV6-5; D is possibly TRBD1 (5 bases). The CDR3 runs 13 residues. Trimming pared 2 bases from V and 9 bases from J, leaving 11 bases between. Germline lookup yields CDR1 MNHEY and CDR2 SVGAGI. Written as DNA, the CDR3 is TGTGCCAGCAGTTACGGGGCCCCCTTTGAGCAGTTCTTC. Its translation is CASSYGAPFEQFF.

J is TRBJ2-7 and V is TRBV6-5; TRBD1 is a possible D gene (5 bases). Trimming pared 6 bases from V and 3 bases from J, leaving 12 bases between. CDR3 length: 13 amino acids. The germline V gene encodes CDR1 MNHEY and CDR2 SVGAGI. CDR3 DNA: TGTGCCAGCAGCCCCTCCAGGGACTACGAGCAGTACTTC. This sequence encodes CASSPSRDYEQYF.

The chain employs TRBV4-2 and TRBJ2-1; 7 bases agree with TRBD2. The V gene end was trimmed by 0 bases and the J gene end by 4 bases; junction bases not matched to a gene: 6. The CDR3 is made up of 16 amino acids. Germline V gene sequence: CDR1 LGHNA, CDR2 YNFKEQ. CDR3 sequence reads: CASSQEGLAVYNEQFF. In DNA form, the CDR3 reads TGTGCCAGCAGCCAAGAGGGCCTAGCGGTTTACAATGAGCAGTTCTTC.

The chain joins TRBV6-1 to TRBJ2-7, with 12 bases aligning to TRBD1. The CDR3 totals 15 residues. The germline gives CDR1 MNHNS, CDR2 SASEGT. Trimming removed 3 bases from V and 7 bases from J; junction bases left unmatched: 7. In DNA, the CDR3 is TGTGCCAGCAGTGACCGGGACAGGGGGCTCTTGGAGCAGTACTTC. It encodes CASSDRDRGLLEQYF.

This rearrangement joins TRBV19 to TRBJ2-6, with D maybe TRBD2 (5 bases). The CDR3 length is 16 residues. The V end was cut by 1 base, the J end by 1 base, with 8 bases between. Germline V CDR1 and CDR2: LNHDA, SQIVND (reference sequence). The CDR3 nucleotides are TGTGCCAGTAGTATAGCCGGGAAATCTGGGGCCAACGTCCTGACTTTC. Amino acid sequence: CASSIAGKSGANVLTF.

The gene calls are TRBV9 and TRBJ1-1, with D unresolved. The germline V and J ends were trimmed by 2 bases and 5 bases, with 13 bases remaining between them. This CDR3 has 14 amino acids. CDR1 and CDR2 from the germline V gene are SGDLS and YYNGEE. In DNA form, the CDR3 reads TGTGCCAGCAGCGTTGAGGGCATGGGGACTGAAGCTTTCTTT. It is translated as CASSVEGMGTEAFF.

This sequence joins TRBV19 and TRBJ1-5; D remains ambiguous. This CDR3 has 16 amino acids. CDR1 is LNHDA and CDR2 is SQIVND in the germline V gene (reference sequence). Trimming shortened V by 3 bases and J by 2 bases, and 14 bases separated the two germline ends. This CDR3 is CASSMKEGSGNQPQHF. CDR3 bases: TGTGCCAGTAGTATGAAGGAGGGCTCCGGCAATCAGCCCCAGCATTTT.

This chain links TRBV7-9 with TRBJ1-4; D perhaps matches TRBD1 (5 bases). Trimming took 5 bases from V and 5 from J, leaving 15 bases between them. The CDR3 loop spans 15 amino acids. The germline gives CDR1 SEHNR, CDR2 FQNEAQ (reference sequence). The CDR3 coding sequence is TGTGCCAGCAGCCCCCGCCGACAGAACAATGAAAAACTGTTTTTT. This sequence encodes CASSPRRQNNEKLFF.

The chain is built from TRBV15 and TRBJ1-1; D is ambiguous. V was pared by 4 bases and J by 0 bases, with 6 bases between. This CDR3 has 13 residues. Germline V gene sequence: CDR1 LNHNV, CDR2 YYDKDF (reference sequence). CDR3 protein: CATSKAVNTEAFF. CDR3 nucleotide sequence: TGTGCCACCAGCAAGGCCGTGAACACTGAAGCTTTCTTT.

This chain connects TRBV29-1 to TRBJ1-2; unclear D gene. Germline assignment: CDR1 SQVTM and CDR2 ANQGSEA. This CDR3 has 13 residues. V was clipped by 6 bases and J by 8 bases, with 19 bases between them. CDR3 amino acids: CSVWNRLTGGYTF. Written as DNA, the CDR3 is TGCAGCGTGTGGAACAGACTAACGGGAGGCTACACCTTC. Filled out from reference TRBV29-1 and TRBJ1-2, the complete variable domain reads SAVISQKPSRDICQRGTSLTIQCQVDSQVTMMFWYRQQPGQSLTLIATANQGSEATYESGFVIDKFPISRPNLTFSTLTVSNMSPEDSSIYLCSVWNRLTGGYTFGSGTRLTVV.

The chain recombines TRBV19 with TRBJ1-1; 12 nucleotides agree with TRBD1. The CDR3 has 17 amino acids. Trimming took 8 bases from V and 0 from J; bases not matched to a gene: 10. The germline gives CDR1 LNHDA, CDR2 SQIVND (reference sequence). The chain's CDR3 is CASEEGQGAPMNTEAFF. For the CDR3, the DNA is TGTGCCAGTGAAGAGGGACAGGGGGCACCAATGAACACTGAAGCTTTCTTT.

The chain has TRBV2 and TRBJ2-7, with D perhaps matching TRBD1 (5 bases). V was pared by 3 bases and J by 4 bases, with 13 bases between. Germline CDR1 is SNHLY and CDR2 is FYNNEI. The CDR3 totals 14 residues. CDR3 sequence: CASSDGRGHYEQYF. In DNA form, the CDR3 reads TGTGCCAGCAGTGATGGCCGAGGACATTACGAGCAGTACTTC.

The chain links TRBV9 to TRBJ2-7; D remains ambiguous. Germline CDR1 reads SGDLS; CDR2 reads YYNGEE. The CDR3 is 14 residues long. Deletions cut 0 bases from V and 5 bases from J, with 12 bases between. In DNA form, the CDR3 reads TGTGCCAGCAGCGTAGAAGGCCACCTGGACGAGCAGTACTTC. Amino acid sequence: CASSVEGHLDEQYF.

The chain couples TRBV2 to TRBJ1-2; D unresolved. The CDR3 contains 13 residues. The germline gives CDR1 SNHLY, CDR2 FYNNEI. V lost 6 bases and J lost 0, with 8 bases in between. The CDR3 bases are TGTGCCAGCAGGGCCGGAGCTAACTATGGCTACACCTTC. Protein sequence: CASRAGANYGYTF.

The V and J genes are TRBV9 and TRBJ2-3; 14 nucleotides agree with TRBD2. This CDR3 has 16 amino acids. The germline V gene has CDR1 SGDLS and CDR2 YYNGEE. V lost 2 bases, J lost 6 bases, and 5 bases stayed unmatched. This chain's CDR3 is CASSVRLAGGRDTQYF. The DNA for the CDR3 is TGTGCCAGCAGCGTTCGACTAGCGGGGGGGCGGGATACGCAGTATTTT.

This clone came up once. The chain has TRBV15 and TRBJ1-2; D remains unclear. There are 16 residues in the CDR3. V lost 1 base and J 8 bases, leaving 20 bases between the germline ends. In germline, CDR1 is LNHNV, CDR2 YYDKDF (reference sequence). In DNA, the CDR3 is TGTGCCACCAGCAGAGCCCGAGGGAGCTACAATGGCGGCTACACCTTC. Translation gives CATSRARGSYNGGYTF.

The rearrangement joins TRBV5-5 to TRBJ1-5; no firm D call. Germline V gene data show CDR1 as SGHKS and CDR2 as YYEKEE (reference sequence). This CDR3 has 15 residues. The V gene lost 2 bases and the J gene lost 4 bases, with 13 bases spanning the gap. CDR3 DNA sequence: TGTGCCAGCAGCTTAGGCGTGGGTCGTAATCAGCCCCAGCATTTT. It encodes CASSLGVGRNQPQHF.

The chain's CDR3 is CASSQDPPGTDSPNEQFF. CDR3 coding DNA: TGCGCCAGCAGCCAAGACCCCCCCGGGACAGACTCCCCCAATGAGCAGTTCTTC. The chain employs TRBV4-3 and TRBJ2-1, with 7 bases lining up with TRBD1. The junction had 14 bases not matched to a gene; V was cut back by 0 bases and J by 6 bases. Germline CDR1 LGHNA, CDR2 YSLEER. The CDR3 is 18 residues long.

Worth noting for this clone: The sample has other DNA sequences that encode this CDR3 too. The CDR3, as DNA: TGTGCCATCAGTGCTGGGACGGATTTCTACGAGCAGTACTTC. This translates into CAISAGTDFYEQYF. The chain carries TRBV10-3 and TRBJ2-7, with D possibly being TRBD1 or TRBD2 (5 bases each). The CDR3 sequence is 14 residues long. Germline CDR1 reads ENHRY; CDR2 reads SYGVKD. V lost 4 bases, J lost 3 bases, and 13 bases lay in between.

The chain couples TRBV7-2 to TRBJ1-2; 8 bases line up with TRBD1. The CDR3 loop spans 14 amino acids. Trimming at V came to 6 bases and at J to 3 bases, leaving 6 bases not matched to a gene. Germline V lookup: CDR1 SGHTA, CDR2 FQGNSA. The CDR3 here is CASRPPGQDYGYTF. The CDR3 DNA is TGTGCCAGCAGACCACCGGGACAGGACTATGGCTACACCTTC.